The 7 T cell receptor beta chains listed next were all sequenced from one sample in a study of siplizumab effects on memory and regulatory T cells (dated by TCRdb to the late 2010s). The receptor library was made with the immunoSEQ multiplex PCR assay. Drawn from immuneACCESS, this table holds only the in-frame rearrangements with V and J called that TCRdb kept. Clones are partly lost; checked studies trace under half to an unresolved V gene and leave the rest unexplained. Here the sample has tens of thousands of clones; 95% to 97% occur a single time. Around 0.66% of the sample belongs to the ten largest clones. The sequenced sample was naive CD4+ T cells sorted from blood. Explained via the paper, the cell subset or site label denotes: unstimulated naive T cells. The receptors originated from a human donor in good health.

The chain links TRBV19 to TRBJ2-1; tentative D call: TRBD2 (7 bases). Germline V gene lookup returns CDR1 LNHDA and CDR2 SQIVND (reference sequence). Deletions cut 4 bases from V and 9 bases from J, with 13 bases between. CDR3 length equals 13 residues. Here the CDR3 DNA reads TGTGCCAGTAGTACGAGGGGGGGTTCTGAGCAGTTCTTC. It yields the protein CASSTRGGSEQFF.

The rearrangement joins TRBV18 to TRBJ1-4; no clear D. V was clipped by 4 bases and J by 10 bases, with 25 bases between them. The length of the CDR3 is 17 residues. The germline V gene encodes CDR1 KGHSH and CDR2 LQKENI. CDR3 amino acids: CASSRPLGPTNSGKLFF. In DNA form, the CDR3 reads TGTGCCAGCTCACGACCATTGGGCCCCACCAATAGTGGAAAACTGTTTTTT.

This chain connects TRBV2 to TRBJ1-1; D might be TRBD1 (6 bases). Germline CDR1 and CDR2: SNHLY and FYNNEI. Between the trimmed V and J ends, which lost 6 bases and 4 bases, there was a span of 15 bases. The CDR3 has 14 amino acids. In DNA form, the CDR3 reads TGTGCCAGCAGAGGAACAGGGATCGTCACTGAAGCTTTCTTT. This encodes CASRGTGIVTEAFF.

The CDR3: CASSSRGQGFKDTQYF. The CDR3 region has the DNA TGTGCCAGCAGTTCTAGGGGACAGGGCTTTAAAGATACGCAGTATTTT. The V call is TRBV27, the J call TRBJ2-3; TRBD1 matches 9 bases. The V and J ends lost 4 bases and 5 bases, in that order; junction bases with no gene match: 10. CDR3 size: 16 residues. Germline V gene sequence: CDR1 MNHEY, CDR2 SMNVEV (reference sequence).

The genes are TRBV7-2 and TRBJ1-5; D ambiguous. Germline CDR1 reads SGHTA; CDR2 reads FQGNSA. This CDR3 has 13 amino acids. With 8 bases removed from V and 4 bases from J, the gap between germline ends came to 12 bases. CDR3 sequence reads: CASGREMNQPQHF. CDR3 sequence (DNA): TGTGCCAGCGGTAGGGAAATGAATCAGCCCCAGCATTTT.

Notes on this clone: One junction end disagrees with the germline gene, perhaps due to a read error. The chain combines TRBV7-7 with TRBJ2-5, with D perhaps matching TRBD2 (6 bases). Germline V lookup: CDR1 SSHAT, CDR2 FNYEAQ (reference sequence). The CDR3 has 13 amino acids. CDR3 sequence (DNA): TGTGCTAGCAGCCGCCTAGCGTTTGAGACCCAGTACTTC. Its translation is CASSRLAFETQYF.

V gene TRBV14 combines with J gene TRBJ2-1, with D uncertain. This CDR3 region has 17 residues. Germline V CDR1 and CDR2: SGHDN, FVKESK. V lost 1 base and J 0 bases, leaving 13 bases between the germline ends. CDR3 region: CASSQGPRAGSYNEQFF. The CDR3 DNA is TGTGCCAGCAGCCAAGGTCCCCGCGCAGGCTCCTACAATGAGCAGTTCTTC.